The 30 T cell receptor beta chains reported below all come from one sample, sequenced in a study of tumor-infiltrating lymphocytes in primary liver carcinoma. Each 20-30 mg portion of unsorted bulk tissue served as the source for co-extraction of RNA and DNA. The researchers produced TCR beta cDNA from 500 ng total RNA with a constant-region primer. Libraries for TCR beta were built through three nested multiplex PCR rounds, which together made up a slightly modified ARM-PCR procedure. For roughly 10 cycles apiece, the opening two PCR rounds ran with TRBV1-TRBV30 forward primers and a C-beta reverse primer. TCRdb re-called the multiplex PCR reads through MiXCR, storing one row per CDR3 protein. The data hold tens of thousands of distinct CDR3 sequences, with over 55% observed a single time. The sample comprised liver tumor tissue from sampling region 4. Subset specified: tumor region T4, right-lateral pole. The receptor source for this set is a woman aged 55-69 years with primary liver carcinoma and hepatitis B virus infection.

The chain employs TRBV15 and TRBJ2-7; 8 positions match TRBD1. Germline lookup yields CDR1 LNHNV and CDR2 YYDKDF (reference sequence). The CDR3 sequence is 15 residues long. Trimming removed 0 bases from V and 6 bases from J; junction bases left unmatched: 7. CDR3 in DNA: TGTGCCACCAGCAGAGATGCCAGGGGGCAAGGCGAGCAGTACTTC. Protein: CATSRDARGQGEQYF.

J is TRBJ1-2 and V is TRBV6-1; D uncertain. Germline loops: CDR1 MNHNS, CDR2 SASEGT. The CDR3 covers 15 residues. The DNA of the CDR3 is TGTGCTGGCAGTGAAGTCGGAAAAGAGATTTATGGCTACACCTTC. Residues: CAGSEVGKEIYGYTF.

The V call is TRBV28, the J call TRBJ1-2; tentatively, D is TRBD1 (5 bases). V lost 3 bases, J lost 5 bases, and 10 bases lay in between. Germline lookup yields CDR1 MDHEN and CDR2 SYDVKM. This CDR3 contains 13 residues. This CDR3 is CASSLGGSYGYTF. CDR3 DNA: TGTGCCAGCAGTTTGGGGGGGTCTTATGGCTACACCTTC.

This clonotype was seen many times. This chain uses TRBV19 with TRBJ2-7; TRBD2 aligns across 12 bases. V lost 9 bases and J lost 2; bases outside the gene matches: 5. The CDR3 covers 14 residues. CDR1 is LNHDA, CDR2 SQIVND, per germline (reference sequence). CDR3: CASPTSGRPYEQYF. The CDR3 DNA reads as TGTGCCAGCCCGACTAGCGGGAGACCCTACGAGCAGTACTTC.

The chain combines TRBV29-1 with TRBJ2-3; 8 bases are a match to TRBD1. After removal of 4 bases from V and 14 bases from J, the junction contained 17 bases not matched to a gene. CDR3 size: 14 residues. Germline V gene sequence: CDR1 SQVTM, CDR2 ANQGSEA. The CDR3 here is CSVGDRILTDTRYF. For the CDR3, the DNA is TGCAGCGTTGGGGACAGGATCCTCACAGATACGAGGTATTTT.

This clonotype was counted many times. V usage is TRBV5-4 and J usage is TRBJ2-3; no reliable D call. V was shortened by 4 bases and J by 2 bases, with 8 bases between the two germline ends. Germline CDR1 is SGHNT and CDR2 is YYREEE (reference sequence). The CDR3 has 13 residues. In nucleotides, the CDR3 is TGTGCCAGCAGCCTGGCTACCACAGATACGCAGTATTTT. Its protein is CASSLATTDTQYF. Using reference TRBV5-4 and TRBJ2-3 for the parts outside the CDR3, the full variable domain is ETGVTQSPTHLIKTRGQQVTLRCSSQSGHNTVSWYQQALGQGPQFIFQYYREEENGRGNFPPRFSGLQFPNYSSELNVNALELDDSALYLCASSLATTDTQYFGPGTRLTVL.

About this clonotype itself: A much larger clone is a single base away; this may be a read error. The V and J genes are TRBV5-1 and TRBJ2-1; 7 bases are a match to TRBD1. Trimming at V came to 0 bases and at J to 4 bases, leaving 10 bases not matched to a gene. Germline V gene sequence: CDR1 SGHRS, CDR2 YFSETQ. CDR3 size: 17 residues. In nucleotides, the CDR3 is TGCGCCAGCAGCTTGGGGGGACAGCGGCTTCATTACAATGAGCAGTTCTTC. Residues: CASSLGGQRLHYNEQFF.

In its sample, this clonotype was seen a few times. A much larger clone differs from this one at a single base, so this may be a read error. The J gene is TRBJ1-3, the V gene TRBV7-8; 10 bases match TRBD1. This CDR3 comprises 15 residues. The germline V gene encodes CDR1 SGHVS and CDR2 FQNEAQ. In DNA, the CDR3 is TGTGCCAGGAGCTGGGGACAGGGGAGAGGGAACACCATATATTTT. Its translation: CARSWGQGRGNTIYF.

Remarks on this clonotype: In this CDR3 the conserved last residue, phenylalanine or tryptophan, is missing, so a read error is likely. The DNA is omitted, as the CDR3 cannot be located on it reliably, and the CDR3 follows TCRdb's listing. The J gene is TRBJ2-3, the V gene TRBV10-1; the D segment call TRBD1 is taken from the table without a DNA check. Germline-derived CDR1 and CDR2 are WNHNN and SYGVQD (reference sequence). Including both end residues, the CDR3 is 14 amino acids long. The CDR3 reads CASSTLDGTDTRYS.

The gene calls are TRBV11-3 and TRBJ2-1, with D perhaps TRBD2 (7 bases). Trimming took off 6 bases at V and 10 bases at J, with 16 bases between the two ends. This CDR3 has 13 residues. Germline CDR1 is SGHNT and CDR2 is YENEEA. The CDR3 protein is CASSGGGYYEQFF. The CDR3 nucleotides are TGTGCCAGCAGTGGCGGGGGCTACTACGAGCAGTTCTTC. Supplemented by reference TRBV11-3 and TRBJ2-1, the full variable domain reads EAGVVQSPRYKIIEKKQPVAFWCNPISGHNTLYWYLQNLGQGPELLIRYENEEAVDDSQLPKDRFSAERLKGVDSTLKIQPAELGDSAVYLCASSGGGYYEQFFGPGTRLTVL.

As regards this clonotype: An end of the junction does not agree with germline; a read error may underlie this. The chain carries TRBV6-5 and TRBJ2-4, with 10 nucleotides matching TRBD2. The CDR3 has 15 amino acids. The germline V gene has CDR1 MNHEY and CDR2 SVGAGI. CDR3 sequence: CAGSYLAGDGNIQYF. The CDR3 DNA reads TGTGCCGGCAGTTACCTAGCGGGAGACGGGAATATTCAGTACTTC.

This clonotype turned up a few times. At one boundary the junction diverges from the germline segment, which might be a read error. The DNA of the CDR3 is TGTGCCAGCAGCTTCGGGTCAACCAATGGGCAGTTCTTC. Amino acids: CASSFGSTNGQFF. The chain combines TRBV11-3 with TRBJ2-1, with no clear D. The germline V gene has CDR1 SGHNT and CDR2 YENEEA. CDR3 length equals 13 residues. Full variable domain (remainder filled in from reference TRBV11-3 and TRBJ2-1): EAGVVQSPRYKIIEKKQPVAFWCNPISGHNTLYWYLQNLGQGPELLIRYENEEAVDDSQLPKDRFSAERLKGVDSTLKIQPAELGDSAVYLCASSFGSTNGQFFGPGTRLTVL.

With respect to this clonotype: One junction end does not reproduce the germline sequence, and a read error may be involved. V usage is TRBV4-2 and J usage is TRBJ2-1, with 15 bases lining up with TRBD2. The CDR3 is 16 amino acids. The germline V gene has CDR1 LGHNA and CDR2 YNFKEQ. The DNA for the CDR3 is TGTGCCAGCAACCAGCCGGGACTAGCGGGAGGTGGTGAGCAGTCCTTC. Translated: CASNQPGLAGGGEQSF.

There are a few counts of this clonotype. One end of the junction fails to match germline, which may point to a read error. The chain couples TRBV11-1 to TRBJ2-1, with D tentatively TRBD1 or TRBD2 (5 bases each). The CDR3 is made up of 13 amino acids. Per the germline V gene, CDR1 is SGHAT and CDR2 is FQDESV (reference sequence). The CDR3 loop reads CANSFGTDNEQFF. In nucleotides, the CDR3 is TGTGCCAACAGCTTCGGGACCGACAATGAACAGTTCTTC. Complete variable domain (other parts from reference TRBV11-1 and TRBJ2-1): EAEVAQSPRYKITEKSQAVAFWCDPISGHATLYWYRQILGQGPELLVQFQDESVVDDSQLPKDRFSAERLKGVDSTLKIQPAELGDSAMYLCANSFGTDNEQFFGPGTRLTVL.

This clonotype came up once. At one end, the junction sequence differs from germline, possibly due to a read error. This chain joins TRBV6-1 and TRBJ2-4; 8 positions agree with TRBD1. In germline, CDR1 is MNHNS, CDR2 SASEGT. This CDR3 is 16 amino acids long. CDR3 nucleotides: TGTGTCAGCACTGAGGGGACAGGAGGCTGGAGGGACATTCAGTACTTC. Translation gives CVSTEGTGGWRDIQYF.

As for this clonotype: The junction departs from germline at one end; a sequencing error may be responsible. The gene calls are TRBV12-3 or TRBV12-4 and TRBJ2-4; D not certain. The CDR3 consists of 15 residues. DNA of the CDR3: TGTGCCAACAATCGGGCCCCAGGAACCAAAAACATCCAGTACTTC. Translating gives CANNRAPGTKNIQYF.

The chain carries TRBV7-2 and TRBJ1-1; D is unclear. This CDR3 is 14 amino acids long. Trimming shortened V by 2 bases and J by 2 bases, and 9 bases separated the two germline ends. Germline V gives CDR1 SGHTA, CDR2 FQGNSA. CDR3 sequence (DNA): TGTGCCAGCAGCTTATTTGGCCTTAACACTGAAGCTTTCTTT. Translating gives CASSLFGLNTEAFF. Supplemented by reference TRBV7-2 and TRBJ1-1, the full variable domain reads GAGVSQSPSNKVTEKGKDVELRCDPISGHTALYWYRQSLGQGLEFLIYFQGNSAPDKSGLPSDRFSAERTGGSVSTLTIQRTQQEDSAVYLCASSLFGLNTEAFFGQGTRLTVV.

Turning to this clonotype: Here the CDR3 omits its conserved ending phenylalanine or tryptophan, so a read error is the likely source. V gene TRBV11-1 combines with J gene TRBJ2-1; possible D gene TRBD2, 5 bases. The CDR3 length is 15 residues. Between the trimmed V and J ends, which lost 2 bases and 4 bases, there was a span of 12 bases. The germline V gene encodes CDR1 SGHAT and CDR2 FQDESV (reference sequence). The CDR3 here is CASSLTMGVYNEQFL. CDR3 nucleotides: TGTGCCAGCAGCTTAACCATGGGAGTGTACAATGAGCAGTTCTTA.

Points on this clonotype: Since the CDR3 does not end with the conserved phenylalanine or tryptophan, this likely comes from a read error. The DNA is left out, because the CDR3 cannot be placed on it with certainty; the CDR3 is given as TCRdb lists it. The rearrangement uses TRBV10-1 and TRBJ2-7; the DNA was not compared with TRBD2, the D call given in the table. Germline lookup yields CDR1 WNHNN and CDR2 SYGVQD (reference sequence). The CDR3 region is 11 residues in length, termini included. The CDR3 region is CATELCGSFGN.

This clonotype appeared a few times. This may arise from a read error, as a much more abundant clone is one base away. The chain combines TRBV5-4 with TRBJ2-7; D is uncertain. The CDR3 totals 15 residues. The germline V and J ends were trimmed by 6 bases and 0 bases, with 16 bases remaining between them. CDR1 and CDR2 from the germline V gene are SGHNT and YYREEE (reference sequence). In DNA, the CDR3 is TGTGCCAGCAACTCACCCGACACTCGCTCCTACGAGCAGTACTTC. Translated: CASNSPDTRSYEQYF.

The genes are TRBV7-3 and TRBJ2-1; D is unresolved. The germline V gene has CDR1 SGHTA and CDR2 FQGTGA. Trimming shortened V by 2 bases and J by 7 bases, and 18 bases separated the two germline ends. There are 16 residues in the CDR3. CDR3 in amino acids: CASSLDGSGLGNEQFF. The CDR3 DNA reads TGTGCCAGCAGCTTAGACGGATCAGGCCTTGGGAATGAGCAGTTCTTC.

The CDR3 sequence: CSAKQTGVGEKLFF. The DNA of the CDR3 is TGCAGTGCTAAACAAACAGGGGTTGGGGAAAAACTGTTTTTT. J is TRBJ1-4 and V is TRBV20-1; TRBD1 aligns across 7 bases. Per germline, CDR1 DFQATT and CDR2 SNEGSKA (reference sequence). Trimming at V came to 4 bases and at J to 8 bases, leaving 10 bases not matched to a gene. The CDR3 runs to 14 residues.

Comment on this clonotype: A read error may produce the germline difference seen at one junction end. V and J are TRBV12-3 or TRBV12-4 and TRBJ2-3; a possible D gene is TRBD1 (6 bases). The CDR3 length is 15 residues. The CDR3 loop is CANSRGQISTDTQYF. CDR3 sequence (DNA): TGTGCCAACAGCCGCGGACAGATTAGCACAGATACGCAATATTTT.

This clonotype turned up a few times. Relative to the germline gene, one junction end is altered; a read error may explain this. The J gene is TRBJ2-7, the V gene TRBV6-2 or TRBV6-3; 7 bases align to TRBD1. CDR1 and CDR2 from the germline V gene are MNHEY and SVGEGT. The CDR3 totals 15 residues. The CDR3 DNA is TGTGCCAGCACCATATTACAGGGGAGCGCCTACGAGCAGTATTTC. Protein sequence: CASTILQGSAYEQYF.

For this clonotype: This CDR3 fails to terminate in the conserved phenylalanine or tryptophan, so it likely reflects a read error. This chain joins TRBV10-3 and TRBJ2-2; D unresolved. The CDR3 length is 15 residues. Germline values: CDR1 ENHRY, CDR2 SYGVKD. CDR3 nucleotide sequence: TGTGCCACCAGTGAGTCGGGCCCCCGGGCCGGGGAGCTGTTTCTT. Translated, it gives CATSESGPRAGELFL.

This chain links TRBV29-1 with TRBJ2-5, with 9 bases lining up with TRBD2. CDR1 and CDR2 (germline): SQVTM, ANQGSEA. Trimming took 2 bases from V and 10 from J; bases not matched to a gene: 14. The length of the CDR3 is 15 residues. CDR3 sequence reads: CSVEIAGAAPEVQYF. CDR3 coding DNA: TGCAGCGTTGAAATAGCGGGAGCCGCTCCAGAGGTCCAGTACTTC.

The rearrangement links TRBV6-2 or TRBV6-3 to TRBJ2-7; 10 bases are shared with TRBD2. The CDR3 is 14 amino acids. Germline V lookup: CDR1 MNHEY, CDR2 SVGEGT. CDR3 region: CVTSRLAGAYEQYF. The CDR3 coding sequence is TGTGTCACCAGCAGACTAGCGGGTGCCTACGAGCAGTACTTC.

This clonotype is labeled medium-sized. The chain couples TRBV11-3 to TRBJ2-1; TRBD2 matches 7 bases. The J segment lost 4 bases and the V segment lost 0 bases, leaving 3 bases of the junction unmatched. Germline V gives CDR1 SGHNT, CDR2 YENEEA. This CDR3 has 15 amino acids. The CDR3 bases are TGTGCCAGCAGCTTAGAACGCGGGAGTTACAATGAGCAGTTCTTC. Translated, it gives CASSLERGSYNEQFF.

This sequence joins TRBV5-1 and TRBJ2-1; 8 bases align to TRBD2. The CDR3 is made up of 18 amino acids. The J segment lost 1 base and the V segment lost 7 bases, leaving 16 bases of the junction unmatched. Germline CDR1 and CDR2: SGHRS and YFSETQ. The CDR3 loop reads CASCWSLGAGGSYNEQFF. The CDR3 DNA follows: TGCGCCAGCTGCTGGAGCCTCGGGGCGGGGGGATCCTACAATGAGCAGTTCTTC. Using reference TRBV5-1 and TRBJ2-1 for the parts outside the CDR3, the full variable domain is KAGVTQTPRYLIKTRGQQVTLSCSPISGHRSVSWYQQTPGQGLQFLFEYFSETQRNKGNFPGRFSGRQFSNSRSEMNVSTLELGDSALYLCASCWSLGAGGSYNEQFFGPGTRLTVL.

The table lists this clonotype with many counts. This sequence joins TRBV4-1 and TRBJ1-5, with TRBD1 matching 8 bases. Germline loops: CDR1 MGHRA, CDR2 YSYEKL. The ends lost 3 bases at V and 5 bases at J; junction bases unmatched: 6. This CDR3 region has 15 residues. The CDR3 region is CASSQVDRADQPQHF. The DNA of the CDR3 is TGCGCCAGCAGCCAGGTGGACAGGGCGGATCAGCCCCAGCATTTT.